The entry that follows covers one T cell receptor (beta chain) sequence. The antigen remains unidentified. All patients were treatment-naive before thyroid surgery. V was trimmed by 0 bases and J by 4 bases, leaving 10 bases between them. CDR3 length equals 14 residues. The V gene's germline CDR1 is SGHRS and CDR2 YFSETQ. The sample belongs to a study of metastatic and nonmetastatic thyroid tumors. Study summary: For malignant and benign thyroid patients, tumor or nodule tissue and blood were the sources whose repertoires were compared.

Original processing methods: Construction of a distant-metastasis classifier for papillary thyroid cancer relied on CDR3 differences across clinicopathological groups. TCRdb reprocessed the PCR reads using MiXCR. The V and J calls were not made by the authors but by TCRdb's processing. Of roughly 70,000 clones in the sample, less than 20% were seen once. Whole-study findings and limits: Relative to benign nodules, malignant thyroid tumors were reportedly characterized by significantly elevated TCR beta diversity in blood and tumor.

This receptor was taken from a female donor with papillary thyroid cancer or a benign thyroid nodule (not recorded which). Some clones in this sample may be carry-over from other donors' samples. The rearrangement uses TRBV5-1 and TRBJ1-2; tentatively, D is TRBD1 (5 bases). The source material was blood. The DNA of the CDR3 is TGCGCCAGCAGCTTGGATGAGGGGTTCTATGGCTACACCTTC. As protein: CASSLDEGFYGYTF.